This paragraph covers one T cell receptor (beta chain) sequence. The sample comes from a study of T cell changes during pregnancy in multiple sclerosis. With 5 bases removed from V and 6 bases from J, the gap between germline ends came to 14 bases. This CDR3 region has 15 residues. CDR1 MDHEN and CDR2 SYDVKM come from the germline V gene. This table comes from immunoSEQ multiplex PCR, and its TCRdb copy is limited to in-frame clones, with some not included. This sample has some 25,000 clones, with more than 85% found just once. The rearrangement uses TRBV28 and TRBJ1-6; D might be TRBD1 (6 bases). The sequencing used CD4+ T cells from peripheral blood mononuclear cells, collected in the second trimester of pregnancy. This sequence was found in a female donor in good health, enrolled as a control in a pregnancy study. CDR3 sequence reads: CASSIPTGLNSPLHF. CDR3 bases: TGTGCCAGCAGTATACCGACAGGCCTTAATTCACCCCTCCACTTT.